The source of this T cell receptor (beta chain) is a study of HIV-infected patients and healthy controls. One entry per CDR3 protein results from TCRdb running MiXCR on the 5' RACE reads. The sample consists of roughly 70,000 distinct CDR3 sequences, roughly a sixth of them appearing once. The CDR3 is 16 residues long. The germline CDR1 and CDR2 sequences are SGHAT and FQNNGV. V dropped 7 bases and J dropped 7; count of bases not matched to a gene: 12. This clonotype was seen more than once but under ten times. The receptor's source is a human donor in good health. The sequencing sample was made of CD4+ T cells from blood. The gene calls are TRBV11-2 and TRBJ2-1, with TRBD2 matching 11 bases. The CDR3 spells CASTHLTSGGGNEQFF. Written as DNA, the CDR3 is TGTGCCAGCACCCATCTAACTAGCGGGGGAGGGAATGAGCAGTTCTTC.